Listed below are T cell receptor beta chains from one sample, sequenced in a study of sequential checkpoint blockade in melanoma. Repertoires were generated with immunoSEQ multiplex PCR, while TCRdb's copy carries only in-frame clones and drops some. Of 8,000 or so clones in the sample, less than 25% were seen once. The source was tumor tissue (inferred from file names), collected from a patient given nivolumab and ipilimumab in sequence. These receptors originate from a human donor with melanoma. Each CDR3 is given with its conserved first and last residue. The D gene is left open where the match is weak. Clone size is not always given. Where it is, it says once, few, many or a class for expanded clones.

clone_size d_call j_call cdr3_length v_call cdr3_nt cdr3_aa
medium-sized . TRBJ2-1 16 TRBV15 TGTGCCACCACGGGGTGGGTGGAGGGCGTTGGTAATGAGCAGTTCTTC CATTGWVEGVGNEQFF
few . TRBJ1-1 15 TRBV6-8 TGTGCCAGCAGTTACTCGAGTTTGGGAAACACTGAAGCTTTCTTT CASSYSSLGNTEAFF
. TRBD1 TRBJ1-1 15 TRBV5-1 TGCGCCAGCAGCTTGGCCGGGACAGATAACACTGAAGCTTTCTTT CASSLAGTDNTEAFF
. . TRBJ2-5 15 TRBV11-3 TGTGCCAGCAGCTCACAACAAAGGGGGCAAGAGACCCAGTACTTC CASSSQQRGQETQYF
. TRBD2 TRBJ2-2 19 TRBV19 TGTGCCAGTAGCCCCGGGGGGCGACTAGCGGGAGGTGACACCGGGGAGCTGTTTTTT CASSPGGRLAGGDTGELFF
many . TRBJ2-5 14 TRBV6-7 TGTGCCAGCAGTTACACGGAGGGCCAAGAGACCCAGTACTTC CASSYTEGQETQYF
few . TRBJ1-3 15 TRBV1 TGCGCCAGCAGCCAAGATGGTTCGGGGAAAAACACCATATATTTT CASSQDGSGKNTIYF
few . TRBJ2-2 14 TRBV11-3 TGTGCCAGCAGCTTAGGGCGAACGGGCGGGGAGCTGTTTTTT CASSLGRTGGELFF
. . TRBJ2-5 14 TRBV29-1 TGCAGCGTTGAACCCCTGGGGGCCCAAGAGACCCAGTACTTC CSVEPLGAQETQYF
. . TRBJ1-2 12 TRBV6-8 TGTGCCAGCAGCCAAGGAGGGCCGAAACGTTACTTC CASSQGGPKRYF
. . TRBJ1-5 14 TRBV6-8 TGTGCCAGCAGTTACTCGGGGGGTAATCAGCCCCAGCATTTT CASSYSGGNQPQHF
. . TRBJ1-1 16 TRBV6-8 TGTGCCAGCAGCCGAGACCCGGTTGGGGTGAACACTGAAGCTTTCTTT CASSRDPVGVNTEAFF
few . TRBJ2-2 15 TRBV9 TGTGCCAGCAGTGATCCCTGGACAAGCACCGGGGAGCTGTTTTTT CASSDPWTSTGELFF
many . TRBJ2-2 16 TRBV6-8 TGTGCCAGCAGTTACAATTTTATTGGTTACACCGGGGAGCTGTTTTTT CASSYNFIGYTGELFF
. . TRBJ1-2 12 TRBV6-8 TGTGCCAGCAGTTACAGGGGCTATGGCTACACCTTC CASSYRGYGYTF
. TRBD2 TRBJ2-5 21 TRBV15 TGTGCCACCAGCAGAGTACTCGGGACTAGCGGGAGGGCCAGAAGTCTTGGGACCCAGTACTTC CATSRVLGTSGRARSLGTQYF
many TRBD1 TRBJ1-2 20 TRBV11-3 TGTGCCAGCAGCTTATGGCTTTCCGGGGACAGGGGGCTGACTAACTATGGCTACACCTTC CASSLWLSGDRGLTNYGYTF
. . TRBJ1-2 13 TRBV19 TGTGCCAGTATGACCGGTGTGACAACTGGCTACACCTTC CASMTGVTTGYTF
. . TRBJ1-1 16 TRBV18 TGTGCCAGCTCACCACCGGGGCAGGGAGACAGGACTGAAGCTTTCTTT CASSPPGQGDRTEAFF
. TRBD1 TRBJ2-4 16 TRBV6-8 TGTGCCAGCAGTGACCCCTCCCAGGGGGCAAAAAACATTCAGTACTTC CASSDPSQGAKNIQYF
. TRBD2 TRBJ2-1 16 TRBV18 TGTGCCAGCTCACCCCCAACGAGCGGGAGGGCGGGTGAGCAGTTCTTC CASSPPTSGRAGEQFF
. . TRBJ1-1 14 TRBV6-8 TGTGCCAGCAGTTACCGGGTAGGGGACACTGAAGCTTTCTTT CASSYRVGDTEAFF
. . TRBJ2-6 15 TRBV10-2 TGCGCCAGCACCCGGTGGGGCTCTGGGGCCAACGTCCTGACTTTC CASTRWGSGANVLTF
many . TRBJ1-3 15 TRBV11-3 TGTGCCAGCAGCTTAGTAGGACACCCTGGAAACACCATATATTTT CASSLVGHPGNTIYF
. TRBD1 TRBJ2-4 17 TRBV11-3 TGTGCCAGCAGTCTCGGCCCCGGACAGGCGAATTTAGATATTCAGTACTTC CASSLGPGQANLDIQYF
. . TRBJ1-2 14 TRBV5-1 TGCGCCAGCAGCTTGAGGCAGGACGGGAGAGGCTACACCTTC CASSLRQDGRGYTF
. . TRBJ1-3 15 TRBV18 TGTGCCAGCTCACTACTACAGAGCTCTGGAAACACCATATATTTT CASSLLQSSGNTIYF
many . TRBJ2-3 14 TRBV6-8 TGTGCCAGCAGTTACAGGTTTAGCACAGATACGCAGTATTTT CASSYRFSTDTQYF
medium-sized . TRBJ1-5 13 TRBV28 TGTGCCAGCAGTTCAAGGTTTACTCAGCCCCAGCATTTT CASSSRFTQPQHF
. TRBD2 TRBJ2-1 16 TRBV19 TGTGCCAGTTCCGGGACTAGCGTAAATTTTCGAGGGGAGCAGTTCTTC CASSGTSVNFRGEQFF
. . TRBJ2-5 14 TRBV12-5 TGTGCTAGTGCCCTGGGACACAGACAAGAGACCCAGTACTTC CASALGHRQETQYF
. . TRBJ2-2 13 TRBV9 TGTGCCAGCAGCGCGGGGCTAACCGGGGAGCTGTTTTTT CASSAGLTGELFF
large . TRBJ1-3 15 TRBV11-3 TGTGCCAGCAGCTCCGACAGAGGCTCTGGAAACACCATATATTTT CASSSDRGSGNTIYF
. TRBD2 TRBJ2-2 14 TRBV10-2 TGCGCCAGCGCGGGAGGGGTGAACACCGGGGAGCTGTTTTTT CASAGGVNTGELFF
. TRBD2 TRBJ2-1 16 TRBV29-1 TGCAGCGCCGAACCCTGGACTAGCGGGGGGCTCAATGAGCAGTTCTTC CSAEPWTSGGLNEQFF
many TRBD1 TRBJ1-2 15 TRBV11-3 TGTGCCAGCAGCTTGGTCACAGGGGTTAACTATGGCTACACCTTC CASSLVTGVNYGYTF
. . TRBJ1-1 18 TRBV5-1 TGCGCCAGCAGCCCCCCTGGGGTGGGCCGAGAAGGGAACACTGAAGCTTTCTTT CASSPPGVGREGNTEAFF
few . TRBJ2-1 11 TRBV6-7 TGTGCCAGTACACTAGGGAGTGAGCAGTTCTTC CASTLGSEQFF
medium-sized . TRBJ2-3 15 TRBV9 TGTGCCAGCAGCGTAGGTGGGACGCAACGTGATACGCAGTATTTT CASSVGGTQRDTQYF
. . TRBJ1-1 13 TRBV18 TGTGCCAGTTTTCAAGGAATGAACACTGAAGCTTTCTTT CASFQGMNTEAFF
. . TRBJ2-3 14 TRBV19 TGTGCCAGTAGTAGGTCTGTCTTAGTTGAGACGCAGTATTTT CASSRSVLVETQYF
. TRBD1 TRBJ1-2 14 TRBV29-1 TGCAGCGTTGATCCCAAACAGGGGGTGAGTGGCTACACCTTC CSVDPKQGVSGYTF